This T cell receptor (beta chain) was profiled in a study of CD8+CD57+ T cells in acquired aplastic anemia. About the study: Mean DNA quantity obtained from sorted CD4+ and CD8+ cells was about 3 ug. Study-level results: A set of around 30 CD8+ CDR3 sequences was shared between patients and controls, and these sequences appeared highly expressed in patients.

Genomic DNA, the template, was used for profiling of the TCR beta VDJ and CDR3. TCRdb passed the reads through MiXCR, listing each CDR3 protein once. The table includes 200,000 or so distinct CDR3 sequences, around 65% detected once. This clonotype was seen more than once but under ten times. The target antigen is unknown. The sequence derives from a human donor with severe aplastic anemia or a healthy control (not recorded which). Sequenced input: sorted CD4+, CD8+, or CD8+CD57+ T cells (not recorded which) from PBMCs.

In DNA, the CDR3 is TGTGCCAGCAGCTTGAAGGGGACAGGGGGCCGGGGCTACACCTTC. Its translation is CASSLKGTGGRGYTF. The V call is TRBV5-4, the J call TRBJ1-2, with 12 bases fitting TRBD1. V dropped 1 base and J dropped 8; count of bases not matched to a gene: 6. The CDR3 runs to 15 residues. Germline lookup yields CDR1 SGHNT and CDR2 YYREEE (reference sequence).